This TCR beta chain stems from a study of siplizumab effects on memory and regulatory T cells. TCR templates numbering some 100,000 were assayed per sample. The method was immunoSEQ multiplex PCR; TCRdb's version includes in-frame clones alone and lacks a portion of them. The sample shows some 97,000 clones, 91% of them seen only once. Study results and limitations: Unstimulated subsets contained matches for only a minor fraction of alloreactive clones. The diversity of naive T cells seemed greater than that of memory cells, and their alloresponse contribution seemed major. Mean Treg-derived proportions of mappable alloreactive CD4+ clones were 55% to 75% for siplizumab and about 28% for controls.

As regards this clone: Its specificity is unknown.

This CDR3 region has 12 residues. V was clipped by 2 bases and J by 7 bases, with 11 bases between them. The V gene's germline CDR1 is GTSNPN and CDR2 SVGIG (reference sequence). The V gene is TRBV30, the J gene TRBJ1-1; a possible D gene is TRBD1 (6 bases). The origin of this receptor is a human donor in good health. Sequencing was performed on CD4+ T cells sorted from blood. The CDR3 sequence is CAWSSEDSEAFF. CDR3 DNA sequence: TGTGCCTGGAGTTCCGAGGACAGTGAAGCTTTCTTT.